The source of this T cell receptor beta chain is a study of T-cell reconstitution after alpha-beta-depleted transplantation in children. Findings and caveats of the study: Expanded clones from the graft, numbering several hundred, reportedly supplied alpha-beta T cells about two months after transplant. Some patients owed their high day-60 TCRbeta diversity to surviving recipient T cells and thymic progenitors. Once a year had passed after transplant, T-cell counts and diversity came mostly from newly produced T cells.

Unique molecular identifiers were incorporated into the prepared TCRbeta library. TCRdb passed the PCR reads through MiXCR, listing each CDR3 protein once. In the table there are about a million distinct CDR3 sequences, around 30% of which are singletons. The CDR3 runs 13 residues. CDR1 and CDR2 from the germline V gene are PRHDT and FYEKMQ (reference sequence). V was cut by 5 bases and J by 0 bases, with 7 bases left in between. Remarks on this clonotype: Its target is unknown.

This chain connects TRBV13 to TRBJ1-1; a possible D gene is TRBD1 (5 bases). This sequence originates from a boy in the first two years of life who had a stem cell transplant for SCID, so the T cells may come from the graft donor. The sequencing used PBMCs, mostly from graft donor cells, collected 360 days after TCRalphabeta/CD19-depleted stem cell transplant. The CDR3 sequence is CASSRQMNTEAFF. In DNA form, the CDR3 reads TGTGCCAGCAGCCGACAGATGAACACTGAAGCTTTCTTT.